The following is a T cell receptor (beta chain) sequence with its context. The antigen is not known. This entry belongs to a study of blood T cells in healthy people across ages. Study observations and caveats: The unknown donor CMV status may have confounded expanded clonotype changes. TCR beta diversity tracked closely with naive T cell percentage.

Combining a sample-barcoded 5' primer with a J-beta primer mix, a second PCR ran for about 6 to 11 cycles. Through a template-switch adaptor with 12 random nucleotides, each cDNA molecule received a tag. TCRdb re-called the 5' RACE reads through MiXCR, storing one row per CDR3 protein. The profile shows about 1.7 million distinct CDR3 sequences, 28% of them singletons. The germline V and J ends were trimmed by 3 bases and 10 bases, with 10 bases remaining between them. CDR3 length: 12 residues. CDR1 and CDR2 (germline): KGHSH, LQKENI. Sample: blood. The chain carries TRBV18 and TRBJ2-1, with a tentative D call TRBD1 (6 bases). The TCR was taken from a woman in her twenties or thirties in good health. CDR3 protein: CASSPGAWEQFF. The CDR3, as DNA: TGTGCCAGCTCACCGGGGGCCTGGGAGCAGTTCTTC.